This TCR beta chain was recorded in a study of CD8+CD57+ T cells in acquired aplastic anemia. This clonotype was seen once. It was patients with CD8+CD57+ cell expansion by flow cytometry who were chosen for sequencing. Severe acquired aplastic anemia was present in every patient. Genomic DNA, serving as template, underwent TCR beta VDJ and CDR3 profiling. TCRdb ran MiXCR on the reads and lists one entry per CDR3 protein. The sample lists about 98,000 distinct CDR3 sequences; about 66% were seen once. Germline V CDR1 and CDR2: DFQATT, SNEGSKA (reference sequence). This CDR3 is 13 amino acids long. Trimming shortened V by 1 base and J by 2 bases, and 8 bases separated the two germline ends.

The chain uses TRBV20-1 and TRBJ1-2, with D perhaps TRBD1 (6 bases). The receptor was derived from a human donor with aplastic anemia. Sequenced sample: sorted CD4+, CD8+, or CD8+CD57+ T cells (not recorded which) from PBMCs. In nucleotides, the CDR3 is TGCAGTGCTAGAGCACAGGGAAACTATGGCTACACCTTC. This encodes CSARAQGNYGYTF.